This T cell receptor (beta chain) emerged from a study of T-cell memory formation after mild COVID-19. As for the study in general: There were largely donor-specific TCR clusters. General study findings and limits: Shrinking CD4+ clones resided mostly in CM and EM, and CD8+ ones in EMRA. Confirmation of SARS-CoV-2 specificity was lacking for second-wave clones peaking day 37.

The CDR3 consists of 13 residues. Germline CDR1 MNHEY, CDR2 SVGAGI. The V and J ends lost 10 bases and 1 base respectively, with 13 bases between them. TCRdb fed the 5' RACE reads into MiXCR, producing one record per CDR3 protein. The top ten clones hold approximately 21% of a sample with more than 300,000 distinct CDR3 sequences, roughly 13% of them seen once. Of note for this clonotype: Its antigen is unknown.

The TCR was taken from a man between 18 and 29 years old who had mild COVID-19 (a few samples of this study predate the infection). Cell type and time point are not known. The sample taken for sequencing was PBMCs or a T cell subset sorted from them (not recorded which). The genes are TRBV6-5 and TRBJ1-1; possibly TRBD1 for D (5 bases). CDR3 sequence: CAIQTGRNTEAFF. The CDR3 region has the DNA TGTGCCATCCAGACGGGACGGAACACTGAAGCTTTCTTT.